What follows are 8 T cell receptor beta chains derived from one specimen sequenced in a study of chemoradiotherapy in HPV16-positive cancers (dated by TCRdb to the early 2020s). Library generation was performed with the immunoSEQ multiplex PCR assay. This is the immuneACCESS table as TCRdb keeps it, with only in-frame sequences that have V and J called. A part of the clones is gone; compared with another copy, unresolved V genes explain less than half, and the rest is unexplained. The sample profile shows approximately 14,000 clones; 55% to 75% of them were found once. Roughly 20% of the sample is held by the ten biggest clonotypes. Sampling was carried out from a patient who underwent chemoradiotherapy. The receptors stem from a human donor with HPV-associated anogenital cancer.

This clone is labeled as medium-sized (0.01 to 0.1%). J is TRBJ1-1 and V is TRBV29-1; D is perhaps TRBD1 (5 bases). The CDR3 consists of 12 residues. Germline V CDR1 and CDR2: SQVTM, ANQGSEA. Trimming took 7 bases from V and 3 from J, leaving 12 bases between them. The CDR3 DNA reads as TGCAGCGGAGGGACCCAACACACTGAAGCTTTCTTT. It encodes CSGGTQHTEAFF.

The J gene is TRBJ1-5, the V gene TRBV10-3; weak D call: TRBD1 (6 bases). Trimming removed 0 bases from V and 6 bases from J, with 18 bases in between. Germline V lookup: CDR1 ENHRY, CDR2 SYGVKD. This CDR3 comprises 17 residues. The CDR3 DNA reads TGTGCCATCAGTGAGTCGAGGGACATATCTTTCCGTCAGCCCCAGCATTTT. Amino acid sequence: CAISESRDISFRQPQHF.

J is TRBJ1-2 and V is TRBV11-2; D possibly corresponds to TRBD1 (5 bases). This CDR3 comprises 15 residues. From germline, CDR1 is SGHAT and CDR2 FQNNGV. Trimming took off 5 bases at V and 0 bases at J, with 13 bases between the two ends. This chain's CDR3 is CASSTYRKANYGYTF. In DNA, the CDR3 is TGTGCCAGCAGCACCTACAGGAAAGCTAACTATGGCTACACCTTC.

This chain uses TRBV6-5 with TRBJ2-7, with 7 bases aligning to TRBD2. The CDR3 is 14 residues long. J lost 5 bases, V lost 6 bases, and 10 bases had no gene match. From germline, CDR1 is MNHEY and CDR2 SVGAGI. The CDR3 nucleotides are TGTGCCAGCAGCCCCTCGACTAGCTGGAACGAGCAGTACTTC. Its protein is CASSPSTSWNEQYF.

V and J are TRBV7-8 and TRBJ2-3; 9 nucleotides agree with TRBD1. This CDR3 is built from 15 residues. Germline-derived CDR1 and CDR2 are SGHVS and FQNEAQ. The V segment lost 5 bases and the J segment 3 bases; nucleotides outside the gene matches: 6. CDR3 in DNA: TGTGCCAGCAGCCCCGGGGACAGGGATACAGATACGCAGTATTTT. Amino acids: CASSPGDRDTDTQYF.

This clone has more than one count but fewer than ten. The chain joins TRBV7-3 to TRBJ2-3; 11 positions agree with TRBD2. Germline V CDR1 and CDR2: SGHTA, FQGTGA. The CDR3 has 18 amino acids. J lost 2 bases, V lost 1 base, and 8 bases had no gene match. The CDR3 spells CASSLIGGLAGLTDTQYF. The CDR3 DNA is TGTGCCAGCAGCTTAATAGGTGGACTAGCGGGCCTCACAGATACGCAGTATTTT.

The V gene is TRBV2, the J gene TRBJ1-2, with D uncertain. The V end lost 4 bases, the J end lost 6 bases, and 21 bases lay between the germline ends. The CDR3 consists of 16 residues. CDR1 SNHLY and CDR2 FYNNEI come from the germline V gene. In DNA form, the CDR3 reads TGTGCCAGCAGTGGATCGTCCCGAATAGCAATCGATGGCTACACCTTC. As protein: CASSGSSRIAIDGYTF.

The table lists this clone with a few counts. This chain joins TRBV2 and TRBJ2-2, with 7 bases identical to TRBD2. This CDR3 contains 14 residues. After removal of 8 bases from V and 6 bases from J, the junction contained 9 bases not matched to a gene. The germline gives CDR1 SNHLY, CDR2 FYNNEI. Here the CDR3 reads CASVGQGGPGELFF. CDR3 in DNA: TGTGCCAGCGTCGGGCAGGGAGGGCCCGGGGAGCTGTTTTTT.